This TCR beta chain was sequenced for a study of blood T cell repertoires in COVID-19. Overall study context: The cDNA or gDNA used as material had been derived from T cells, B-cell-depleted T cells, or PBMCs.

This clone has a handful of counts. The CDR3 covers 13 residues. The table came from immunoSEQ multiplex PCR; TCRdb's copy has only in-frame clones and leaves some out. Of some 450,000 clones listed, about 91% are singletons. The V gene is TRBV21-1, the J gene TRBJ1-5. TRBV21-1 is a listed pseudogene. The receptor was isolated from a woman in her 50s with COVID-19, enrolled during active disease. The sequencing sample was made of peripheral blood. CDR3 in amino acids: CARRRATNQPQHF. The CDR3 DNA sequence: TGTGCCAGGAGGCGGGCCACCAATCAGCCCCAGCATTTT.